The T cell receptor (beta chain) described here comes from a study of T cell responses to AZD1222 COVID-19 vaccine. The data were produced by immunoSEQ multiplex PCR, yet TCRdb's version contains in-frame clones alone and is incomplete. The repertoire holds about 140,000 clones, with less than 95% as singletons. This CDR3 contains 12 residues. Trimming pared 3 bases from V and 2 bases from J, leaving 2 bases between. This sequence was found in an adult who received the AZD1222 COVID-19 vaccine. V gene TRBV12-3 or TRBV12-4 combines with J gene TRBJ1-5; D is unresolved. Source: peripheral blood, taken 28 days after the second AZD1222 dose. The CDR3 DNA reads as TGTGCCAGCAGTTTTGGCAATCAGCCCCAGCATTTT. Translation: CASSFGNQPQHF.